This T cell receptor beta chain was documented in a study of cytotoxic CD8 clonotypes in ibrutinib-treated CLL. A word on this clone: What it binds is not known.

Notes on the study in general: Having risen at ibrutinib response, clonality had fallen back toward baseline by progression.

Sequenced by immunoSEQ multiplex PCR; TCRdb stores in-frame clones only, minus some. The sample lists about 330,000 clones, roughly 67% occurring once. The origin of this receptor is a human donor with chronic lymphocytic leukemia. This sample comprised PBMCs, obtained after 36 months of ibrutinib treatment.

The CDR3 spells CASSPGTAGNTIYF. The CDR3, as DNA: TGTGCCAGCAGTCCCGGGACGGCTGGAAACACCATATATTTT. The chain has TRBV6-5 and TRBJ1-3; weak D call: TRBD1 (5 bases). From germline, CDR1 is MNHEY and CDR2 SVGAGI. The V end lost 5 bases, the J end lost 2 bases, and 10 bases lay between the germline ends. The CDR3 has 14 amino acids.